These T cell receptor beta chains were read from a single sample in a study of T cell responses to AZD1222 COVID-19 vaccine. Generated by immunoSEQ multiplex PCR, the TCRdb table keeps only in-frame clones and is missing some. Among around 160,000 clones listed, around 94% were seen once. Specimen: peripheral blood, collected 28 days after the second AZD1222 dose. The receptors originated from an adult who received the AZD1222 COVID-19 vaccine. Each CDR3 is given with its conserved first and last residue. D genes are given only for firm matches. Clone size is shown for a subset of rows, as once, few, many or a class of expanded clone.

size,length,J,V,D,CDR3,DNA
.,15,TRBJ2-2,TRBV6-5,.,CASRSGGTNTGELFF,TGTGCCAGCAGGTCGGGGGGCACGAACACCGGGGAGCTGTTTTTT
once,15,TRBJ2-3,TRBV18,.,CASSKVLVSTDTQYF,TGTGCCAGCTCAAAGGTCTTGGTGTCCACAGATACGCAGTATTTT
.,15,TRBJ1-3,TRBV6-5,.,CASSSRWDTGNTIYF,TGTGCCAGCAGTTCCAGGTGGGACACTGGAAACACCATATATTTT
.,15,TRBJ1-2,TRBV18,.,CASSPRDLPPMGYTF,TGTGCCAGCTCCCCCAGGGACCTTCCTCCTATGGGCTACACCTTC
.,15,TRBJ2-7,TRBV3-1/TRBV3-2,.,CASSQYTGFSYEQYF,TGTGCCAGCAGCCAATATACAGGGTTCTCCTACGAGCAGTACTTC
.,10,TRBJ1-2,TRBV20-1,.,CSTTKGGYTF,TGCAGTACCACGAAGGGGGGCTACACCTTC
.,17,TRBJ2-3,TRBV4-2,TRBD2,CASSPTKAGGPADTQYF,TGTGCCAGCAGCCCAACGAAGGCGGGAGGGCCCGCAGATACGCAGTATTTT
.,15,TRBJ1-4,TRBV6-5,.,CASSYGGLLREKLFF,TGTGCCAGCAGTTACGGAGGACTCCTTAGGGAAAAACTGTTTTTT
few,15,TRBJ1-2,TRBV7-9,TRBD1,CASKTDRAGNYGYTF,TGTGCCAGCAAAACGGACAGGGCCGGGAACTATGGCTACACCTTC
.,17,TRBJ2-1,TRBV5-1,TRBD2,CASSSGRGGSSNNEQFF,TGCGCCAGCAGCTCGGGACGAGGCGGGAGTAGCAACAATGAGCAGTTCTTC
.,13,TRBJ1-2,TRBV5-4,.,CASSLAPNYGYTF,TGTGCCAGCAGCTTGGCCCCAAACTATGGCTACACCTTC
.,14,TRBJ1-1,TRBV30,TRBD1,CAWRGQGGNTEAFF,TGTGCCTGGAGGGGTCAGGGGGGGAACACTGAAGCTTTCTTT
once,14,TRBJ1-1,TRBV2,.,CASSETSGQFEAFF,TGTGCCAGCAGTGAAACCTCAGGACAGTTTGAAGCTTTCTTT
.,11,TRBJ2-3,TRBV19,.,CASSMYDTQYF,TGTGCCAGTAGTATGTACGATACGCAGTATTTT
.,14,TRBJ1-4,TRBV30,.,CAWSVYGQREKLFF,TGTGCCTGGAGTGTTTATGGGCAGCGGGAAAAACTGTTTTTT
.,14,TRBJ2-7,TRBV9,TRBD2,CASSVGGAAYEQYF,TGTGCCAGCAGCGTGGGAGGGGCAGCCTACGAGCAGTACTTC
.,14,TRBJ1-2,TRBV30,TRBD1,CAWSKKQGEGGYTF,TGTGCCTGGAGTAAGAAACAGGGGGAGGGTGGCTACACCTTC